Below, one T cell receptor (beta chain) is given with its context. The antigen is undetermined. This entry belongs to a study of cytomegalovirus exposure and HLA in healthy donors. Broader study findings: What was likely a sequencing artifact was a cluster of highly shared sequence variants. Being productive about 87% or about 30% of the time was typical of most TCR beta V segments in an earlier analysis. Later, an analysis found that common viral pathogens appeared to be linked with several of the most significant clusters.

13 Jbeta primers and 60 Vbeta primers were used for the PCR. The method was immunoSEQ multiplex PCR; TCRdb's version includes in-frame clones alone and lacks a portion of them. The table records 150,000 to 200,000 clones, 75% to 80% of them present only once. Looked up from germline, CDR1 is SEHNR and CDR2 is FQNEAQ (reference sequence). The length of the CDR3 is 14 residues. V was shortened by 2 bases and J by 3 bases, with 9 bases between the two germline ends. The source is a man in his forties in good health and CMV-seropositive. Source material: PBMCs. The chain combines TRBV7-9 with TRBJ2-3; D is uncertain. The CDR3 sequence: CASSLSQVTDTQYF. CDR3 nucleotide sequence: TGTGCCAGCAGCTTATCCCAGGTTACAGATACGCAGTATTTT. Variable domain in full (rest from reference TRBV7-9 and TRBJ2-3): DTGVSQNPRHKITKRGQNVTFRCDPISEHNRLYWYRQTLGQGPEFLTYFQNEAQLEKSRLLSDRFSAERPKGSFSTLEIQRTEQGDSAMYLCASSLSQVTDTQYFGPGTRLTVL.